A selection of T cell receptor beta chains follows, all from one sample in a study of CD4 T cells in relation to SARS-CoV-2 and coronaviruses. Measured with immunoSEQ multiplex PCR; TCRdb has only the in-frame clones, and not every one. The sample records 15,000 to 20,000 clones, 70% to 85% being singletons. No antigen has been assigned to these receptors. The sequenced sample consisted of CD4+ T cells from PBMCs, cultured in vitro. The receptors originated from a human donor in good health. Both conserved end residues are part of each CDR3. For some rows the clone size is stated as once, few or many, or as a class when expanded; others skip it.

V gene: TRBV7-7; CDR3 length: 15; clone size: NA; CDR3 protein: CASSVGLAGAETQYF
V gene: TRBV18; CDR3 length: 13; clone size: NA; CDR3 protein: CASSLDRNTEAFF
V gene: TRBV5-1; CDR3 length: 15; clone size: NA; CDR3 protein: CASTIRPSGTGELFF
V gene: TRBV15; CDR3 length: 16; clone size: once; CDR3 protein: CATSTRLAGLSGEQYF
V gene: TRBV9; CDR3 length: 16; clone size: NA; CDR3 protein: CASSPILGTANTEAFF
V gene: TRBV3-1/TRBV3-2; CDR3 length: 14; clone size: NA; CDR3 protein: CASSQAGQGGAAFF
V gene: TRBV4-1; CDR3 length: 14; clone size: NA; CDR3 protein: CASSQADRVHEQYF
V gene: TRBV7-3; CDR3 length: 17; clone size: NA; CDR3 protein: CASSLTVGGNTYNEQFF
V gene: TRBV2; CDR3 length: 14; clone size: once; CDR3 protein: CASSDLQGTTEAFF
V gene: TRBV7-9; CDR3 length: 19; clone size: few; CDR3 protein: CASSFRDREASGGTDTQYF
V gene: TRBV6-5; CDR3 length: 13; clone size: NA; CDR3 protein: CASLNRLNTEAFF
V gene: TRBV6-5; CDR3 length: 14; clone size: NA; CDR3 protein: CASSYFLQGTEAFF
V gene: TRBV18; CDR3 length: 16; clone size: NA; CDR3 protein: CASSPRGRHTYNEQFF
V gene: TRBV3-1/TRBV3-2; CDR3 length: 14; clone size: NA; CDR3 protein: CASSRGTGGTEAFF
V gene: TRBV3-1/TRBV3-2; CDR3 length: 17; clone size: NA; CDR3 protein: CASSPSGRVGDNSPLHF
V gene: TRBV5-4; CDR3 length: 13; clone size: once; CDR3 protein: CASSWAGGVGYTF
V gene: TRBV9; CDR3 length: 15; clone size: NA; CDR3 protein: CASSVGTGGLDTQYF
V gene: TRBV25-1; CDR3 length: 15; clone size: NA; CDR3 protein: CASSETGVETGELFF
V gene: TRBV3-1/TRBV3-2; CDR3 length: 18; clone size: hyperexpanded; CDR3 protein: CASSQPLGLAGEGDTQYF
V gene: TRBV11-2; CDR3 length: 14; clone size: NA; CDR3 protein: CASSLNGGDTEAFF
V gene: TRBV3-1/TRBV3-2; CDR3 length: 16; clone size: NA; CDR3 protein: CASSLAPGLGSGEQYF
V gene: TRBV19; CDR3 length: 14; clone size: NA; CDR3 protein: CASSPGQSNQPQHF
V gene: TRBV20-1; CDR3 length: 16; clone size: few; CDR3 protein: CSASILGTFSSYEQYF
V gene: TRBV2; CDR3 length: 16; clone size: NA; CDR3 protein: CASKVGTGGLGQPQHF
V gene: TRBV19; CDR3 length: 14; clone size: few; CDR3 protein: CASRRTGVNTEAFF
V gene: TRBV5-4; CDR3 length: 18; clone size: once; CDR3 protein: CASSYQGARRESDNEQFF
V gene: TRBV20-1; CDR3 length: 14; clone size: NA; CDR3 protein: CSASKSPGANVLTF
V gene: TRBV7-9; CDR3 length: 17; clone size: few; CDR3 protein: CASSNKRANFGLTTIYF